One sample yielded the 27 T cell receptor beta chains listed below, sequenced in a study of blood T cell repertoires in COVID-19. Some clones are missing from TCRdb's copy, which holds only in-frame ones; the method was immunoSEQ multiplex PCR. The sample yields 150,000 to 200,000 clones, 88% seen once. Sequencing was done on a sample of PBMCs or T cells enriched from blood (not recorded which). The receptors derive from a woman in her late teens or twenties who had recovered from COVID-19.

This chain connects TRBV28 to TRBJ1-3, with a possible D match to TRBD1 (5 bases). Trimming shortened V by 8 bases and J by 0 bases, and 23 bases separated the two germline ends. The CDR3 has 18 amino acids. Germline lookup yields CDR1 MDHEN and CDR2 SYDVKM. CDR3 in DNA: TGTGCCAGCCACACGTTCCGGGCCGGGGGATCCTCTGGAAACACCATATATTTT. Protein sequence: CASHTFRAGGSSGNTIYF.

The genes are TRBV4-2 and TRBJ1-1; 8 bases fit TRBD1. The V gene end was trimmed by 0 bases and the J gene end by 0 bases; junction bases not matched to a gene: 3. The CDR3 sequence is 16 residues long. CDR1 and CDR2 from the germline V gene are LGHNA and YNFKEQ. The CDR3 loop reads CASSQEDRAMNTEAFF. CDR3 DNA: TGTGCCAGCAGCCAAGAGGACAGGGCTATGAACACTGAAGCTTTCTTT.

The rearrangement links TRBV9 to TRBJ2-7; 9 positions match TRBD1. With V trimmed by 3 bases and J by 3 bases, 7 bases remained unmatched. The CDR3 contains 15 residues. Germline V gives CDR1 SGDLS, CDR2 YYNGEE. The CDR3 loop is CASSEGGTGIYEQYF. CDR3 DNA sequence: TGTGCCAGCAGCGAGGGGGGGACAGGGATCTACGAGCAGTACTTC.

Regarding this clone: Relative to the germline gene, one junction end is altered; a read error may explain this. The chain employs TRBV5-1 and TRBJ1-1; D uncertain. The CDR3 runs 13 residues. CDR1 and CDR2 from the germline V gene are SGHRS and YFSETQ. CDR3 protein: CASSLIQQAEAFF. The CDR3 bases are TGCGCCAGCAGCTTGATTCAGCAGGCTGAGGCTTTCTTT.

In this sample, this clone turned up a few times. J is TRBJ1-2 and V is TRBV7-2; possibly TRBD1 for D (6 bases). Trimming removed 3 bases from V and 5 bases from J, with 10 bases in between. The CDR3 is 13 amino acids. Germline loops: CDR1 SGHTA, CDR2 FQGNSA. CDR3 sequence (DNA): TGTGCCAGCAGCTTTATACAGGGTTATGGCTACACCTTC. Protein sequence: CASSFIQGYGYTF.

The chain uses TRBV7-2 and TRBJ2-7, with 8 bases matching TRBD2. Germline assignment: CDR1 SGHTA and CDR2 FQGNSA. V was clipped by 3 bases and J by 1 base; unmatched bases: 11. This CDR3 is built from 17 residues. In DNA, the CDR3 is TGTGCCAGCAGCTTCGTTGTGAGCGGGGGTAAATCCTACGAGCAGTACTTC. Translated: CASSFVVSGGKSYEQYF.

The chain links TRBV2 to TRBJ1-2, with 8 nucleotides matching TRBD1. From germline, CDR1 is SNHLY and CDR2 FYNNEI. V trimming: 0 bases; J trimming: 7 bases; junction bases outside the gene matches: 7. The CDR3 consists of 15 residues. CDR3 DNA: TGTGCCAGCAGTGAAGCCGACACGACAGGGGCTGGCTACACCTTC. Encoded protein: CASSEADTTGAGYTF. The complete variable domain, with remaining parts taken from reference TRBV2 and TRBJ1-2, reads EPEVTQTPSHQVTQMGQEVILRCVPISNHLYFYWYRQILGQKVEFLVSFYNNEISEKSEIFDDQFSVERPDGSNFTLKIRSTKLEDSAMYFCASSEADTTGAGYTFGSGTRLTVV.

For the CDR3, the DNA is TGCGCCAGCAGCCAAGAACACAGGGATCGTCAGCCCCAGCATTTT. Residues: CASSQEHRDRQPQHF. This chain links TRBV4-1 with TRBJ1-5, with D maybe TRBD1 (6 bases). The CDR3 length is 15 residues. The V gene lost 0 bases and the J gene lost 6 bases, with 12 bases spanning the gap. The V gene's germline CDR1 is MGHRA and CDR2 YSYEKL.

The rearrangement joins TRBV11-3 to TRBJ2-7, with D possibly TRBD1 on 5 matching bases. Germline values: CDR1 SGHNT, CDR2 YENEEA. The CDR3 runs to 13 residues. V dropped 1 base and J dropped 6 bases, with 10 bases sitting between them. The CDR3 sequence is CASSLVQGGEQYF. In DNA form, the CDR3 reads TGTGCCAGCAGCTTAGTTCAGGGTGGCGAGCAGTACTTC.

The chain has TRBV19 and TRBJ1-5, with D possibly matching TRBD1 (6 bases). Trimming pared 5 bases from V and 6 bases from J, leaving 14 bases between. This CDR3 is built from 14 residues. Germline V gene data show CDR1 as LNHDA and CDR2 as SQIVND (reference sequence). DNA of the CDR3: TGTGCCAGTAGTGAAGGGCAGGGGTTTCAGCCCCAGCATTTT. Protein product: CASSEGQGFQPQHF.

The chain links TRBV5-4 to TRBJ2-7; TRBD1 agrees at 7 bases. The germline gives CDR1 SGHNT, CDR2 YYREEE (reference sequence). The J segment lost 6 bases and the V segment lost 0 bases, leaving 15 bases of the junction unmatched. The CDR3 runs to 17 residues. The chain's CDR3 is CASSLAGQDLSKREQYF. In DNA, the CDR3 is TGTGCCAGCAGCTTGGCCGGACAGGACTTATCAAAGCGCGAGCAGTACTTC.

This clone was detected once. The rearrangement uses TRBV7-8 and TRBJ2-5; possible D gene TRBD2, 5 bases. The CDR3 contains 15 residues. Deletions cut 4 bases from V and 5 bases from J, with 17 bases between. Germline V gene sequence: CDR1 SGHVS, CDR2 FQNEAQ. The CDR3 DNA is TGTGCCAGCAGCTCAGTGACGGGGAAAGTGGAGACCCAGTACTTC. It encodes CASSSVTGKVETQYF.

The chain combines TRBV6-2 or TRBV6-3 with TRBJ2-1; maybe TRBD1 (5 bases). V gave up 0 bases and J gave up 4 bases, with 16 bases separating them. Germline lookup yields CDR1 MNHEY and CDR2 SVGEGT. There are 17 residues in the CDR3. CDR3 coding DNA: TGTGCCAGCAGTTACTCGAAAGACGATCAGGGATACAATGAGCAGTTCTTC. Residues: CASSYSKDDQGYNEQFF.

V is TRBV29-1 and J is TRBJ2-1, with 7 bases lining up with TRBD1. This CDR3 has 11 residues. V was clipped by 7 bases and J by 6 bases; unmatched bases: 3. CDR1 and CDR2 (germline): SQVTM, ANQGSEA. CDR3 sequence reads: CSGQGSNEQFF. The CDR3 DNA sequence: TGCAGCGGACAGGGCAGCAATGAGCAGTTCTTC.

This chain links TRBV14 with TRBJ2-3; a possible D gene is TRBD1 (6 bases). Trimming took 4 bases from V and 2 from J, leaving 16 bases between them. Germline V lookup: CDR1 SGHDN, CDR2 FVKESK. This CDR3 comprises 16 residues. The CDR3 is CASSPGARGDTDTQYF. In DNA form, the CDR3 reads TGTGCCAGCAGCCCCGGGGCCAGGGGTGACACAGATACGCAGTATTTT.

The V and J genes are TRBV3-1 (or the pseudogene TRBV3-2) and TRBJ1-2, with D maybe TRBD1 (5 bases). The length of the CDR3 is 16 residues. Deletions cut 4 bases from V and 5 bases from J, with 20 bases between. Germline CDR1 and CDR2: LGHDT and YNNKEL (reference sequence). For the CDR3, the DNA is TGTGCCAGCAGCCGCTCGTTGGGGCGCTCAACTTATGGCTACACCTTC. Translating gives CASSRSLGRSTYGYTF.

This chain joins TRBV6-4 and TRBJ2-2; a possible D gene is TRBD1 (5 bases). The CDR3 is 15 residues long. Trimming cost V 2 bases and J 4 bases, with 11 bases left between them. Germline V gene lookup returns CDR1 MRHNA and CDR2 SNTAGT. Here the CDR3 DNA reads TGTGCCAGCAGTGACGCAGGGTCGGGCACCGGGGAGCTGTTTTTT. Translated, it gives CASSDAGSGTGELFF.

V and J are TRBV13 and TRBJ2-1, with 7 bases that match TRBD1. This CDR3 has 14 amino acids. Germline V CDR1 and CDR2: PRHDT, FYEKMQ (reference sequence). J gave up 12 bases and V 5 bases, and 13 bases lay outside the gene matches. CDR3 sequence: CASSPLVGGSGQFF. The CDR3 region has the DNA TGTGCCAGCAGCCCTTTAGTAGGGGGCAGTGGGCAGTTCTTC.

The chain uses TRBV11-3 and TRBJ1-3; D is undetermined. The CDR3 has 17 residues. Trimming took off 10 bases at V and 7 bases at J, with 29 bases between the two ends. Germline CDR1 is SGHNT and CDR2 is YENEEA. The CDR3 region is CATGKSRPPLWSNTIYF. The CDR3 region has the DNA TGTGCCACCGGAAAGAGTCGGCCACCTCTCTGGAGTAACACCATATATTTT.

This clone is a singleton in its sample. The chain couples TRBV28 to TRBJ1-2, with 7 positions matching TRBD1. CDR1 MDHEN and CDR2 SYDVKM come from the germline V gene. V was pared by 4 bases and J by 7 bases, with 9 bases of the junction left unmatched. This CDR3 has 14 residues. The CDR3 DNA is TGTGCCAGCAGTTACACCGACAGGGTAGTTGGCTACACCTTC. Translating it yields CASSYTDRVVGYTF.

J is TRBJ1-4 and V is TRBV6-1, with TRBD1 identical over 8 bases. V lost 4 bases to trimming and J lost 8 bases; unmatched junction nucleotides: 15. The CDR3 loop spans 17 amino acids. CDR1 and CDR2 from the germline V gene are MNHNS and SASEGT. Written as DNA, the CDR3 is TGTGCCAGCAGTGCCTGGCAGGGGGCAGCAGGAGGGGAAAAACTGTTTTTT. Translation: CASSAWQGAAGGEKLFF.

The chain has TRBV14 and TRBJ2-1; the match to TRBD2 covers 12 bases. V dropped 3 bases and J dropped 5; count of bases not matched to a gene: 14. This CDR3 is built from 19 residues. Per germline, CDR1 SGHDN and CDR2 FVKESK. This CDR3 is CASSHPIRTSGAINNEQFF. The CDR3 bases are TGTGCCAGCAGCCACCCTATACGGACTAGCGGGGCAATCAACAATGAGCAGTTCTTC.

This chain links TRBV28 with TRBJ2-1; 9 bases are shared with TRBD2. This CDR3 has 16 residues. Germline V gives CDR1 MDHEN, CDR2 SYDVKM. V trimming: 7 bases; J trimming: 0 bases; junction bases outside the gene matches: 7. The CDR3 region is CASKAGGLSSYNEQFF. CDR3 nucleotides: TGTGCCAGCAAAGCGGGGGGCCTCTCCTCCTACAATGAGCAGTTCTTC.

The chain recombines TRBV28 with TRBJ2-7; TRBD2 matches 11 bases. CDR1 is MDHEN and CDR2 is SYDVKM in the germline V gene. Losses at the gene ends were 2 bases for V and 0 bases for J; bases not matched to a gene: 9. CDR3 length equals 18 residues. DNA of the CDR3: TGTGCCAGCAGTTTACCATCGGCTAGCGGGAGGAGCTCCTACGAGCAGTACTTC. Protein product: CASSLPSASGRSSYEQYF.

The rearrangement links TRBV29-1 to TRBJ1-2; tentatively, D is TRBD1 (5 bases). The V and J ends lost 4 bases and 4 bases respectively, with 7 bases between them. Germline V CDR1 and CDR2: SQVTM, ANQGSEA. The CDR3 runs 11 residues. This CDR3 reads CSVGQSYGYTF. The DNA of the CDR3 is TGCAGCGTTGGACAGTCCTATGGCTACACCTTC.

The CDR3 nucleotides read TGTGCCAGCAGACGCAGGGTTTCACCTAATGAAAAACTGTTTTTT. Translation: CASRRRVSPNEKLFF. The rearrangement joins TRBV2 to TRBJ1-4, with D perhaps matching TRBD1 (5 bases). V was clipped by 6 bases and J by 3 bases, with 14 bases between them. The CDR3 has 15 residues. Germline V gives CDR1 SNHLY, CDR2 FYNNEI. Drawing the rest from reference TRBV2 and TRBJ1-4, the complete variable domain is EPEVTQTPSHQVTQMGQEVILRCVPISNHLYFYWYRQILGQKVEFLVSFYNNEISEKSEIFDDQFSVERPDGSNFTLKIRSTKLEDSAMYFCASRRRVSPNEKLFFGSGTQLSVL.

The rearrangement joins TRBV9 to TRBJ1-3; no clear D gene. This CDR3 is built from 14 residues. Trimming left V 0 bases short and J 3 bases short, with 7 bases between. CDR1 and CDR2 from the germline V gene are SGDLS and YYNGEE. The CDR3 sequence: CASSVGSGGNTIYF. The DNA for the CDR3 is TGTGCCAGCAGCGTAGGGAGTGGTGGAAACACCATATATTTT.